This TCR beta chain came from a study of shared clonotypes between healthy human individuals. Sequencing was performed with immunoSEQ multiplex PCR; in TCRdb, only in-frame clones are kept and a portion is missing. This table holds about 680,000 clones, 92% found once. General study results and limits: Sharing across a few donors was seen in roughly 5% of naive CD4 clonotypes.

Germline V gives CDR1 SEHNR, CDR2 FQNEAQ (reference sequence). Trimming stripped 1 base from V and 5 bases from J, with 7 bases between. CDR3 length: 13 residues. For this clone: Its specificity is not known.

The naive CD8 population came from CD45RO-negative cells selected for CCR7, without terminally differentiated effector memory CD45RA+ cells. The V call is TRBV7-9, the J call TRBJ2-3, with D hard to call. This TCR came from a man aged 30 to 39 in good health. Specimen: naive CD8+ T cells sorted from blood. CDR3 DNA sequence: TGTGCCAGCAGCTTAGAGTGGTTAGATACGCAGTATTTT. Translating it yields CASSLEWLDTQYF.